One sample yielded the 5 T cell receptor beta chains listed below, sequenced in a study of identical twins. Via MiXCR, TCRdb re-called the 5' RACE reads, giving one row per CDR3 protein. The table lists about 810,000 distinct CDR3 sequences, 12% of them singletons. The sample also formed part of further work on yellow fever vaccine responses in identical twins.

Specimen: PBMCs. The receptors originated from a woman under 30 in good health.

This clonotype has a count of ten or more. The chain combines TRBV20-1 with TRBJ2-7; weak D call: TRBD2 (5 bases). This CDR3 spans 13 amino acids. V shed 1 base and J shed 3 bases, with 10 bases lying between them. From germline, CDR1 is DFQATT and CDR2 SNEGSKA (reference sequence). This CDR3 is CSARGPRDYEQYV. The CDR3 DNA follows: TGCAGTGCTAGAGGTCCCCGGGACTACGAGCAGTACGTC.

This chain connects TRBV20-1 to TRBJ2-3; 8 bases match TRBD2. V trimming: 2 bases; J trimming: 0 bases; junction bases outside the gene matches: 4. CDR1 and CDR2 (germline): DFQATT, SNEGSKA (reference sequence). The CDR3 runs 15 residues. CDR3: CSARSSGGSTDTQYF. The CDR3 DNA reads TGCAGTGCTAGATCTTCGGGGGGGAGCACAGATACGCAGTATTTT.

CDR3 amino acids: CASSFRWGEETQYF. The CDR3 DNA is TGTGCCAGCAGCTTCCGATGGGGAGAGGAGACCCAGTACTTC. The chain recombines TRBV5-8 with TRBJ2-5; perhaps TRBD2 as D (5 bases). Germline assignment: CDR1 SGHTS and CDR2 YDEGEE. Trimming took 2 bases from V and 5 from J, leaving 13 bases between them. CDR3 length: 14 amino acids.

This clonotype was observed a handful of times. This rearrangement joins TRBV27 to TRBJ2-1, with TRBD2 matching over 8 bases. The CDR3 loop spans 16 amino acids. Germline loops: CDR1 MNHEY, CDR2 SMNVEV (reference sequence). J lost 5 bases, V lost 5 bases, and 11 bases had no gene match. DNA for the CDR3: TGTGCCAGCAGTATCCTTGGAGCGGGGGCGAACAATGAGCAGTTCTTC. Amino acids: CASSILGAGANNEQFF.

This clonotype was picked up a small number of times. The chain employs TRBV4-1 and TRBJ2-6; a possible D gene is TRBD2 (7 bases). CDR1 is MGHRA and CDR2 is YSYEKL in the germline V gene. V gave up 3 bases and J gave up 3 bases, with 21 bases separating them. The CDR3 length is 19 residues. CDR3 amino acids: CASSHSRGAARYGANVLTF. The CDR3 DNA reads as TGCGCCAGCAGCCACTCACGGGGGGCAGCAAGATATGGGGCCAACGTCCTGACTTTC.